Each of the 23 T cell receptor beta chains below was sequenced from the same sample in a study of technical replicates of blood from a handful of donors. Data came from immunoSEQ multiplex PCR; TCRdb stores just in-frame clones and leaves some out. The sample carries approximately 82,000 clones, 80% to 95% recorded once. The sample was T cells isolated from PBMCs. Receptor source: a human donor in good health. Some clones in this sample may be carry-over from other donors' samples.

This chain uses TRBV7-9 with TRBJ2-1, with a weak D call TRBD1 (5 bases). Germline CDR1 is SEHNR and CDR2 is FQNEAQ (reference sequence). This CDR3 has 15 residues. V lost 5 bases, J lost 0 bases, and 11 bases lay in between. Here the CDR3 DNA reads TGTGCCAGCAGCCGACAGAGCAGCTCCTACAATGAGCAGTTCTTC. As protein: CASSRQSSSYNEQFF. The full variable domain, its missing parts supplied by reference TRBV7-9 and TRBJ2-1, is DTGVSQNPRHKITKRGQNVTFRCDPISEHNRLYWYRQTLGQGPEFLTYFQNEAQLEKSRLLSDRFSAERPKGSFSTLEIQRTEQGDSAMYLCASSRQSSSYNEQFFGPGTRLTVL.

The gene calls are TRBV30 and TRBJ2-1; D may be TRBD1 (5 bases). Trimming took 3 bases from V and 4 from J, leaving 10 bases between them. The CDR3 has 13 residues. CDR1 GTSNPN and CDR2 SVGIG come from the germline V gene (reference sequence). This chain's CDR3 is CAWRVDSYNEQFF. The CDR3 nucleotides are TGTGCCTGGAGGGTTGACAGTTACAATGAGCAGTTCTTC. The full variable domain, its missing parts supplied by reference TRBV30 and TRBJ2-1, is SQTIHQWPATLVQPVGSPLSLECTVEGTSNPNLYWYRQAAGRGLQLLFYSVGIGQISSEVPQNLSASRPQDRQFILSSKKLLLSDSGFYLCAWRVDSYNEQFFGPGTRLTVL.

The rearrangement links TRBV9 to TRBJ2-5; no clear D. CDR3 length: 12 amino acids. V lost 3 bases and J lost 3, with 6 bases in between. In germline, CDR1 is SGDLS, CDR2 YYNGEE. CDR3 amino acids: CASSEPEETQYF. CDR3 DNA sequence: TGTGCCAGCAGCGAGCCGGAAGAGACCCAGTACTTC.

A few counts support this clone. V gene TRBV4-1 combines with J gene TRBJ1-1, with 7 bases that match TRBD1. Germline-derived CDR1 and CDR2 are MGHRA and YSYEKL. This CDR3 contains 16 residues. V was clipped by 1 base and J by 0 bases; unmatched bases: 5. Written as DNA, the CDR3 is TGCGCCAGCAGCCAAGGACAGGGATTGGTGAACACTGAAGCTTTCTTT. This translates into CASSQGQGLVNTEAFF.

V is TRBV30 and J is TRBJ2-1, with 8 bases lining up with TRBD2. Germline values: CDR1 GTSNPN, CDR2 SVGIG (reference sequence). The CDR3 is 12 amino acids. V shed 5 bases, J shed 5 bases, and the junction held 2 bases outside the gene matches. The CDR3 coding sequence is TGTGCCTGGGAGCGGGGGCACAATGAGCAGTTCTTC. It is translated as CAWERGHNEQFF. Full variable domain (outside the CDR3, taken from reference TRBV30 and TRBJ2-1): SQTIHQWPATLVQPVGSPLSLECTVEGTSNPNLYWYRQAAGRGLQLLFYSVGIGQISSEVPQNLSASRPQDRQFILSSKKLLLSDSGFYLCAWERGHNEQFFGPGTRLTVL.

V usage is TRBV30 and J usage is TRBJ2-7, with 11 bases aligning to TRBD2. The trim removed 7 bases at V and 4 bases at J, leaving 6 bases unmatched. The germline gives CDR1 GTSNPN, CDR2 SVGIG (reference sequence). The CDR3 sequence is 13 residues long. CDR3 coding DNA: TGTGCCTCCACTAGCGGGAGCCCTTACGAGCAGTACTTC. It is translated as CASTSGSPYEQYF.

The chain recombines TRBV12-2 with TRBJ1-2. TRBV12-2 is tagged as a pseudogene. This CDR3 comprises 14 residues. The DNA of the CDR3 is TGTGCAAGTCCCCGCTCATCCGGGGACTATGGCTACACCTTC. Encoded protein: CASPRSSGDYGYTF.

The CDR3 bases are TGTGCCAGCAGCAGGGACTTCGGCTTTTTAAATACGCAGTATTTT. Residues: CASSRDFGFLNTQYF. J is TRBJ2-3 and V is TRBV6-5, with D maybe TRBD2 (6 bases). The germline V gene encodes CDR1 MNHEY and CDR2 SVGAGI. The CDR3 is 15 amino acids. V was pared by 6 bases and J by 7 bases, with 20 bases between.

The chain carries TRBV7-9 and TRBJ2-5, with 7 positions matching TRBD2. The closer fit of TRBJ2-7 to the DNA end suggests the J call may be wrong. Germline CDR1 reads SEHNR; CDR2 reads FQNEAQ (reference sequence). The CDR3 is 16 amino acids. The chain's CDR3 is CASSSSLAGTSYEQYF. CDR3 nucleotides: TGTGCCAGCAGCTCCTCTTTAGCGGGTACGTCCTACGAGCAGTACTTC.

The chain is built from TRBV2 and TRBJ1-2, with D unclear. This CDR3 has 10 amino acids. Deletions cut 7 bases from V and 7 bases from J, with 7 bases between. Germline CDR1 reads SNHLY; CDR2 reads FYNNEI. The CDR3, as DNA: TGTGCCAGCAAACAGTTTGGCTACACCTTC. Amino acid sequence: CASKQFGYTF.

This clone was seen only once. V gene TRBV28 combines with J gene TRBJ2-7; D might be TRBD1 (6 bases). Germline lookup yields CDR1 MDHEN and CDR2 SYDVKM. This CDR3 is built from 13 residues. V lost 5 bases, J lost 4 bases, and 12 bases lay in between. DNA of the CDR3: TGTGCCAGCAGTGAGATACAGGGTTACGAGCAGTACTTC. Amino acid sequence: CASSEIQGYEQYF.

This chain connects TRBV7-2 to TRBJ2-1, with D hard to call. The CDR3 loop spans 11 amino acids. Germline CDR1 reads SGHTA; CDR2 reads FQGNSA. V was clipped by 3 bases and J by 8 bases, with 5 bases between them. CDR3 protein: CASSFFDEQFF. CDR3 DNA sequence: TGTGCCAGCAGCTTTTTCGATGAGCAGTTCTTC. Complete variable domain (other parts from reference TRBV7-2 and TRBJ2-1): GAGVSQSPSNKVTEKGKDVELRCDPISGHTALYWYRQSLGQGLEFLIYFQGNSAPDKSGLPSDRFSAERTGGSVSTLTIQRTQQEDSAVYLCASSFFDEQFFGPGTRLTVL.

CDR3 sequence: CASRRPGMANEQFF. The CDR3 bases are TGTGCCAGTAGGAGGCCAGGGATGGCCAATGAGCAGTTCTTC. V usage is TRBV19 and J usage is TRBJ2-1, with a weak D call TRBD1 (5 bases). The CDR3 runs to 14 residues. Trimming pared 6 bases from V and 6 bases from J, leaving 15 bases between. Germline CDR1 LNHDA, CDR2 SQIVND (reference sequence).

V usage is TRBV10-1 and J usage is TRBJ2-7; perhaps TRBD1 as D (6 bases). This CDR3 is 14 amino acids long. In germline, CDR1 is WNHNN, CDR2 SYGVQD (reference sequence). V was pared by 3 bases and J by 3 bases, with 12 bases between. In DNA form, the CDR3 reads TGCGCCAGCAGTGATGGGACACGGATCTACGAGCAGTACTTC. This sequence encodes CASSDGTRIYEQYF.

The chain uses TRBV4-2 and TRBJ1-4; 9 bases match TRBD1. CDR3 length: 15 amino acids. V lost 2 bases and J lost 8; bases outside the gene matches: 6. Germline V gene sequence: CDR1 LGHNA, CDR2 YNFKEQ. CDR3 residues: CASSQSGTGNEKLFF. The CDR3 bases are TGTGCCAGCAGCCAATCCGGGACAGGGAACGAAAAACTGTTTTTT.

The chain uses TRBV7-3 and TRBJ2-5; D perhaps matches TRBD2 (6 bases). This CDR3 comprises 14 residues. V lost 5 bases and J 5 bases, leaving 15 bases between the germline ends. Germline CDR1 reads SGHTA; CDR2 reads FQGTGA. The DNA for the CDR3 is TGTGCCAGCAGCCTCCTTGGGGGGTCGGAGACCCAGTACTTC. This gives the protein CASSLLGGSETQYF.

The rearrangement joins TRBV28 to TRBJ2-7; D call uncertain. The CDR3 consists of 15 residues. CDR1 and CDR2 from the germline V gene are MDHEN and SYDVKM. Trimming cost V 5 bases and J 2 bases, with 16 bases left between them. DNA for the CDR3: TGTGCCAGCAGTCCCCCTCCCCTATTTGCCTACGAGCAGTACTTC. It codes for CASSPPPLFAYEQYF.

The gene calls are TRBV7-3 and TRBJ2-1; TRBD2 matches 14 bases. This CDR3 spans 18 amino acids. The trim removed 1 base at V and 9 bases at J, leaving 11 bases unmatched. Germline V gives CDR1 SGHTA, CDR2 FQGTGA. The CDR3 spells CASSLMSPGLAGVSEQFF. The CDR3, as DNA: TGTGCCAGCAGCTTAATGAGCCCGGGACTAGCGGGAGTGAGTGAGCAGTTCTTC.

This chain links TRBV4-3 with TRBJ2-3, with D tentatively TRBD2 (6 bases). V shed 3 bases and J shed 0 bases, with 7 bases lying between them. Germline CDR1 is LGHNA and CDR2 is YSLEER. This CDR3 has 14 amino acids. CDR3 in amino acids: CASSQAGSTDTQYF. The CDR3, as DNA: TGCGCCAGCAGCCAGGCGGGAAGCACAGATACGCAGTATTTT.

The rearrangement uses TRBV9 and TRBJ2-1, with D possibly matching TRBD1 (5 bases). The germline V and J ends were trimmed by 6 bases and 6 bases, with 10 bases remaining between them. This CDR3 is built from 12 residues. The germline V gene has CDR1 SGDLS and CDR2 YYNGEE. The DNA for the CDR3 is TGTGCCAGCAATGCAGGGCTCAATGAGCAGTTCTTC. This translates into CASNAGLNEQFF.

This chain connects TRBV7-2 to TRBJ2-5; D remains ambiguous. This CDR3 region has 13 residues. The germline gives CDR1 SGHTA, CDR2 FQGNSA. Trimming pared 6 bases from V and 5 bases from J, leaving 13 bases between. The CDR3 DNA reads TGTGCCAGCAGTATTCCCAACTCGGAGACCCAGTACTTC. It codes for CASSIPNSETQYF.

This chain joins TRBV29-1 and TRBJ1-2, with D perhaps TRBD1 (5 bases). The CDR3 loop spans 11 amino acids. V shed 3 bases and J shed 7 bases, with 9 bases lying between them. Germline V lookup: CDR1 SQVTM, CDR2 ANQGSEA. The CDR3 DNA reads as TGCAGCGTTGATGACAGACCTGGCTACACCTTC. It encodes CSVDDRPGYTF.

The chain recombines TRBV6-5 with TRBJ2-3; D is ambiguous. The CDR3 is made up of 14 amino acids. The V and J ends lost 4 bases and 2 bases respectively, with 10 bases between them. The germline V gene encodes CDR1 MNHEY and CDR2 SVGAGI. The chain's CDR3 is CASSLASSTDTQYF. The CDR3 DNA reads TGTGCCAGCAGTTTGGCTAGTTCCACAGATACGCAGTATTTT.